The sequence of this TCR beta chain was determined in a study of T-cell memory formation after mild COVID-19. Study-wide background: The two donors had largely donor-specific TCR clusters.

TCRdb ran MiXCR on the 5' RACE reads and lists one entry per CDR3 protein. The sample includes roughly 160,000 distinct CDR3 sequences, approximately 10% of them seen just once. The receptor was derived from a man between 18 and 29 years old who had mild COVID-19 (a few samples of this study predate the infection). Cell type and time point are not known. Sequencing input: PBMCs or a T cell subset sorted from them (not recorded which).

Here the CDR3 DNA reads TGCACCCCAAAGGGGGACACTGAAGCTTTCTTT. Translating gives CTPKGDTEAFF. The chain has TRBV20-1 and TRBJ1-1, with D possibly being TRBD1 (6 bases). CDR1 and CDR2 (germline): DFQATT, SNEGSKA (reference sequence). The CDR3 sequence is 11 residues long.